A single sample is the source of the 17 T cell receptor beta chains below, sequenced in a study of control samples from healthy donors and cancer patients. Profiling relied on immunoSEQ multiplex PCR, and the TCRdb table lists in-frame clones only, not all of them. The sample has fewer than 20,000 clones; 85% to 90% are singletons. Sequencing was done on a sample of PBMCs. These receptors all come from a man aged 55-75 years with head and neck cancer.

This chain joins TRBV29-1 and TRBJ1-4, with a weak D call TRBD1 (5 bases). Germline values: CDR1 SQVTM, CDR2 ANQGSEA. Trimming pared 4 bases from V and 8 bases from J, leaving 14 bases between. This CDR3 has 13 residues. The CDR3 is CSVGGTGGEKLFF. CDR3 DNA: TGCAGCGTTGGAGGGACCGGCGGGGAAAAACTGTTTTTT.

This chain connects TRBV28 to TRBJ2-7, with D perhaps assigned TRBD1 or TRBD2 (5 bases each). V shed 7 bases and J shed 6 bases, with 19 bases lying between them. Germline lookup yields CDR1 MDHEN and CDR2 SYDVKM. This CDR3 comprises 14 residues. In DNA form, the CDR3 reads TGTGCCAGCATAGATTCGGGACGAGGAGGCGAGCAGTACTTC. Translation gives CASIDSGRGGEQYF.

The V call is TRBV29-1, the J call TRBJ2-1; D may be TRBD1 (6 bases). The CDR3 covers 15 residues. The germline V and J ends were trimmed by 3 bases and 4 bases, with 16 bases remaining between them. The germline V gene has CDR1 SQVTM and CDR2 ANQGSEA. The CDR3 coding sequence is TGCAGCGTTGAGGACACAGGGTCAAATTACAATGAGCAGTTCTTC. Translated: CSVEDTGSNYNEQFF.

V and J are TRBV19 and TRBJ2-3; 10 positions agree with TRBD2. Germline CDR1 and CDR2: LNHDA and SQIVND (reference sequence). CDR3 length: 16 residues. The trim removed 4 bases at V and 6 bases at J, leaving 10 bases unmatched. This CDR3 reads CASSNRRAGGLDTQYF. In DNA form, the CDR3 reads TGTGCCAGTAGTAATAGGAGAGCGGGGGGGCTCGATACGCAGTATTTT. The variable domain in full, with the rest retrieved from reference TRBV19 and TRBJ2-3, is DGGITQSPKYLFRKEGQNVTLSCEQNLNHDAMYWYRQDPGQGLRLIYYSQIVNDFQKGDIAEGYSVSREKKESFPLTVTSAQKNPTAFYLCASSNRRAGGLDTQYFGPGTRLTVL.

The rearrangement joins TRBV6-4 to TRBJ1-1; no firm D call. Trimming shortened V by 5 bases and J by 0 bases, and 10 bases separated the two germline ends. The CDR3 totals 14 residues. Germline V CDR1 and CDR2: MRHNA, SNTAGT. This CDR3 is CASSPGRLNTEAFF. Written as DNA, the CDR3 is TGTGCCAGCAGTCCTGGGCGCTTGAACACTGAAGCTTTCTTT.

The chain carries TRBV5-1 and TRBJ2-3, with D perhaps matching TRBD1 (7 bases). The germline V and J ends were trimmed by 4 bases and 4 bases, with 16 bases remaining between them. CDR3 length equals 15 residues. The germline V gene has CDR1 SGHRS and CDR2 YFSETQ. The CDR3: CASSPGGRGADTQYF. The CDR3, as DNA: TGCGCCAGCAGCCCTGGGGGCAGGGGGGCAGATACGCAGTATTTT.

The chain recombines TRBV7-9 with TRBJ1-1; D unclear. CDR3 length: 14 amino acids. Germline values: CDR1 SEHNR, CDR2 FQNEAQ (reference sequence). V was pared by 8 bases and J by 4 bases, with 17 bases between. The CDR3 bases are TGTGCCAGCCCCGGCGCCCAAGTGGGCACTGAAGCTTTCTTT. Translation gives CASPGAQVGTEAFF.

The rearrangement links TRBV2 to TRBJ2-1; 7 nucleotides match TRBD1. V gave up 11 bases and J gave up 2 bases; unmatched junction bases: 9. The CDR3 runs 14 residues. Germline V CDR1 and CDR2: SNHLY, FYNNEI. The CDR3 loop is CACSRDRAYNEQFF. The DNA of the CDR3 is TGTGCCTGCTCCCGGGACAGAGCCTACAATGAGCAGTTCTTC.

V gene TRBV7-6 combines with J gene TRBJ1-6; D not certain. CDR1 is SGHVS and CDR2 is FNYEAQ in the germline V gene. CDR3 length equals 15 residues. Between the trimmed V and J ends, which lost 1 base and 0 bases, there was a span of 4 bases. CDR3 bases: TGTGCCAGCAGCTTAGACAGCTCCTATAATTCACCCCTCCACTTT. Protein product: CASSLDSSYNSPLHF.

The CDR3 loop reads CASRQLAGGESEAFF. The CDR3, as DNA: TGTGCCAGCAGGCAACTGGCAGGTGGGGAGTCTGAAGCTTTCTTT. The chain has TRBV6-6 and TRBJ1-1; no definite D call. Germline V gives CDR1 MNHNY, CDR2 SVGAGI (reference sequence). Between the trimmed V and J ends, which lost 6 bases and 6 bases, there was a span of 20 bases. This CDR3 is built from 15 residues.

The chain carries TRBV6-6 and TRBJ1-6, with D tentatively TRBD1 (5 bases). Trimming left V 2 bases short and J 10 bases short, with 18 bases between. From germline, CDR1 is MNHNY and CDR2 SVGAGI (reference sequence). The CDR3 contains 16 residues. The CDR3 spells CASSYPKGEGQSPLHF. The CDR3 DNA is TGTGCCAGCAGTTACCCCAAAGGGGAAGGTCAGTCACCCCTCCACTTT.

The chain's CDR3 is CASSPSWTGGSTDTQYF. In nucleotides, the CDR3 is TGTGCCAGCAGCCCGTCCTGGACAGGGGGAAGCACAGATACGCAGTATTTT. The chain joins TRBV5-6 to TRBJ2-3, with 10 bases identical to TRBD1. V lost 4 bases to trimming and J lost 0 bases; unmatched junction nucleotides: 8. CDR1 SGHDT and CDR2 YYEEEE come from the germline V gene. The CDR3 runs 17 residues. Together with reference TRBV5-6 and TRBJ2-3, the CDR3 gives the full variable domain: DAGVTQSPTHLIKTRGQQVTLRCSPKSGHDTVSWYQQALGQGPQFIFQYYEEEERQRGNFPDRFSGHQFPNYSSELNVNALLLGDSALYLCASSPSWTGGSTDTQYFGPGTRLTVL.

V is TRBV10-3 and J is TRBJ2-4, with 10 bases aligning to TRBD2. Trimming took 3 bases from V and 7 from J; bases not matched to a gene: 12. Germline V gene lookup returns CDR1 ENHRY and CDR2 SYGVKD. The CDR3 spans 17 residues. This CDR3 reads CAISERGAGGPLNIQYF. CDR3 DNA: TGTGCCATCAGTGAACGGGGAGCGGGGGGGCCGCTGAACATTCAGTACTTC.

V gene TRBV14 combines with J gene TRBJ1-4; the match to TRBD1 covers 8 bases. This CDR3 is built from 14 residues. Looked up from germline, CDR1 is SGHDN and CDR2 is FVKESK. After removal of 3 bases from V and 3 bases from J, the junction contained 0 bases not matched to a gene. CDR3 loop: CASSQDRANEKLFF. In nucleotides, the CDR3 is TGTGCCAGCAGCCAGGACAGGGCTAATGAAAAACTGTTTTTT.

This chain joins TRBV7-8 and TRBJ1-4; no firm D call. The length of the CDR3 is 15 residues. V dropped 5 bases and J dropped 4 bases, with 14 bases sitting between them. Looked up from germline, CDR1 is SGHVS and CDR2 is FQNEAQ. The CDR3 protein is CASSDRRQINEKLFF. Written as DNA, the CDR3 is TGTGCCAGCAGCGATCGCCGGCAAATTAATGAAAAACTGTTTTTT.

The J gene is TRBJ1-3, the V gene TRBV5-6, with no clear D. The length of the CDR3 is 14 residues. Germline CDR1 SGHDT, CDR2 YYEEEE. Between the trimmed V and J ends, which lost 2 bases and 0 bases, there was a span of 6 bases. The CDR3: CASSFRSSGNTIYF. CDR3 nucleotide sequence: TGTGCCAGCAGCTTTCGGAGCTCTGGAAACACCATATATTTT.

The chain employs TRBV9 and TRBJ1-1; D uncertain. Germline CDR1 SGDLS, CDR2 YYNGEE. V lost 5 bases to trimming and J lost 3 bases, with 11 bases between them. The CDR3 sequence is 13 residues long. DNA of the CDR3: TGTGCCAGCAGTACCGGGGTTCACACTGAAGCTTTCTTT. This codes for CASSTGVHTEAFF.